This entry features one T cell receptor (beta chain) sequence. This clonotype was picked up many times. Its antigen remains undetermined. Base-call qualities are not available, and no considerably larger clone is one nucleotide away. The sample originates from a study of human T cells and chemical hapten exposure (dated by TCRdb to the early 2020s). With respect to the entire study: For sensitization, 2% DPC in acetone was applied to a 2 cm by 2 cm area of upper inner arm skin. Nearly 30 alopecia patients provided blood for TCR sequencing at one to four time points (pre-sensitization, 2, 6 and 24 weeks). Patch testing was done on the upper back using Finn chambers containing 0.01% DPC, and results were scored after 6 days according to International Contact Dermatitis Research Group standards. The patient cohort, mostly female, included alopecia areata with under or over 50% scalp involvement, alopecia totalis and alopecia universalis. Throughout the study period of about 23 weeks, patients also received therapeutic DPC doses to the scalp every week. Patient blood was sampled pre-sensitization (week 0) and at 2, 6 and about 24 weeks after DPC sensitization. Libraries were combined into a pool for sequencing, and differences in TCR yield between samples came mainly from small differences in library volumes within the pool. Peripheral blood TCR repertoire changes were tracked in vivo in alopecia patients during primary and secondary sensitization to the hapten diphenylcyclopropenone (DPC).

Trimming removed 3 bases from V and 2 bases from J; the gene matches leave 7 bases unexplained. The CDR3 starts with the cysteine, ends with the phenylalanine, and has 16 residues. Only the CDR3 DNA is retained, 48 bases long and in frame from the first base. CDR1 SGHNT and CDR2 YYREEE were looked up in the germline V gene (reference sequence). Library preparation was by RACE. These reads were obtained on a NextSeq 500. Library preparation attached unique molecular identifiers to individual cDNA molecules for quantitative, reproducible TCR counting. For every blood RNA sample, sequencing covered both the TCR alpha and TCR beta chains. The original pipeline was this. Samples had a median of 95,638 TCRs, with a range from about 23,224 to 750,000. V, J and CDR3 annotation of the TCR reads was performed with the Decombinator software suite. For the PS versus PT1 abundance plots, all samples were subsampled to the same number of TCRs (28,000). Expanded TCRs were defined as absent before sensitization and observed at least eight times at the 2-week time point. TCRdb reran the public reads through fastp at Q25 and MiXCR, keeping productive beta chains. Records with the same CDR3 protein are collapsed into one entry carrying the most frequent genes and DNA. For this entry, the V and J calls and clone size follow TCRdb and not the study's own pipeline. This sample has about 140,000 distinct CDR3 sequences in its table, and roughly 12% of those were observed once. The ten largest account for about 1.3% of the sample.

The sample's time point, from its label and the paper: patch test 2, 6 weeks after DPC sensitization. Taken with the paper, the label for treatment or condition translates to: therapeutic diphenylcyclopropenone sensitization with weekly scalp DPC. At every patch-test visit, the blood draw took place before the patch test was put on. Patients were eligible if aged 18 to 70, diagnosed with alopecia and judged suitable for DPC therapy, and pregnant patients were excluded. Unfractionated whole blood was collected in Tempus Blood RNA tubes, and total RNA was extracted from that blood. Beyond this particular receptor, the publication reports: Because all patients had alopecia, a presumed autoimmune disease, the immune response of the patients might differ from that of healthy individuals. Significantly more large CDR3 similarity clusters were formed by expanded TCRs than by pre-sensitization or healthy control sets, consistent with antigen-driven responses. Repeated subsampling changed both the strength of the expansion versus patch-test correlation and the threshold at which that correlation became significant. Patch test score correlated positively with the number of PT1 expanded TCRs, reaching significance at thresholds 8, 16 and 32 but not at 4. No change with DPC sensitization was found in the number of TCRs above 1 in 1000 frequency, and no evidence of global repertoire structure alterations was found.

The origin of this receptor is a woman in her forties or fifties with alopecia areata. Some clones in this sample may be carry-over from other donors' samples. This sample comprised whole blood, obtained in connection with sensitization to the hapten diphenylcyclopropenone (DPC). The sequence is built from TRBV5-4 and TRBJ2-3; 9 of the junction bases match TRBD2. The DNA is TGTGCCAGCAGCTCCCCTAGCGGGACGTCCACAGATACGCAGTATTTT. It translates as CASSSPSGTSTDTQYF.